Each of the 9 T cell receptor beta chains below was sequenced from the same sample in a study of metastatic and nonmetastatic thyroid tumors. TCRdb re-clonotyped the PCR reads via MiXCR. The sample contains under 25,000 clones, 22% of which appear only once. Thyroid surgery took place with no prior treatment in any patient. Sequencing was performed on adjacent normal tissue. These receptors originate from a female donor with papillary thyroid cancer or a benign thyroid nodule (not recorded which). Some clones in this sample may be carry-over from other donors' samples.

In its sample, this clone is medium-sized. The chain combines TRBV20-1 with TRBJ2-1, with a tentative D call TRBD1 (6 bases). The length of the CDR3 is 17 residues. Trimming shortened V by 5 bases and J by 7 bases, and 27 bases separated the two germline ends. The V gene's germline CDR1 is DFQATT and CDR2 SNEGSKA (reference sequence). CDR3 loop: CSAGAFYRLGAVNEQFF. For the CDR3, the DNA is TGCAGTGCTGGGGCATTCTACCGACTGGGGGCGGTGAATGAGCAGTTCTTC.

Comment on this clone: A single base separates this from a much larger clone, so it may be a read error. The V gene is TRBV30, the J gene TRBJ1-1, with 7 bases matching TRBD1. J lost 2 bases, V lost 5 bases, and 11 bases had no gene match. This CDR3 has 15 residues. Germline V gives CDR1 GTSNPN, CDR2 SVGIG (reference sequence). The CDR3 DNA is TGTGCCTGGGGTGGCAGAGGGGGCATCAACACTGAAGCTTTCTTT. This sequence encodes CAWGGRGGINTEAFF.

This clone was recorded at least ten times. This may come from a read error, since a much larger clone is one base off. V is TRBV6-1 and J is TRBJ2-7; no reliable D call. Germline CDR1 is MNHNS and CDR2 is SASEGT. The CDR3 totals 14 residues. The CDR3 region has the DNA TGTGCCAGCAGTGACCATACGAACTCCTACGAGCAGTGCTTC. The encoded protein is CASSDHTNSYEQCF.

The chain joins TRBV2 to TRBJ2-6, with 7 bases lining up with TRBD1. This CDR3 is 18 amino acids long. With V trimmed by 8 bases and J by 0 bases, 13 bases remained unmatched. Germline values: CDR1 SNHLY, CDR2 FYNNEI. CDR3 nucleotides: TGTGCCAGCTCCCGGTCGGGGACAGTATACTCTGGGGCCAACGTCCTGACTTTC. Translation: CASSRSGTVYSGANVLTF.

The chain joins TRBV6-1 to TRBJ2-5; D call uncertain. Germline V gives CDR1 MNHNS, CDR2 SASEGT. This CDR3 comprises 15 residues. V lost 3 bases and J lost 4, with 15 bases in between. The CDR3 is CASSDLGNLGETQYF. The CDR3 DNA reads TGTGCCAGCAGTGACTTGGGAAACCTGGGAGAGACCCAGTACTTC.

CDR3 loop: CASPPRVSTEAFF. The CDR3 DNA reads as TGTGCCAGTCCACCGAGAGTGAGCACTGAAGCTTTCTTT. The chain employs TRBV19 and TRBJ1-1, with no clear D. The CDR3 spans 13 residues. V lost 8 bases and J lost 4, with 14 bases in between. Germline CDR1 LNHDA, CDR2 SQIVND (reference sequence).

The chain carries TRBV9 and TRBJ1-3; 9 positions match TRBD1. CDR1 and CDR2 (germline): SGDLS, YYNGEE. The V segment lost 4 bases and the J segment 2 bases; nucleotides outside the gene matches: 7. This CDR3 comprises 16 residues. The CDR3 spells CASSRTGVDAGNTIYF. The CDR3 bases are TGTGCCAGCAGCCGGACAGGGGTAGATGCTGGAAACACCATATATTTT. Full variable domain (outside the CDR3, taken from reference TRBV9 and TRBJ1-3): DSGVTQTPKHLITATGQRVTLRCSPRSGDLSVYWYQQSLDQGLQFLIQYYNGEERAKGNILERFSAQQFPDLHSELNLSSLELGDSALYFCASSRTGVDAGNTIYFGEGSWLTVV.

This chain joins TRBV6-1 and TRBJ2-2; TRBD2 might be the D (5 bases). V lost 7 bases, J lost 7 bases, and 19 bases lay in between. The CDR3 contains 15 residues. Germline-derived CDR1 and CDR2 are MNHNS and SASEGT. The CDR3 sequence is CASTNKLGGGGELFF. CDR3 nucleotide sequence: TGTGCCAGCACCAATAAACTAGGAGGCGGCGGGGAGCTGTTTTTT.

The CDR3 reads CASRSPSGTSGRTETQYF. For the CDR3, the DNA is TGCGCCAGCAGGTCTCCTTCCGGGACTAGCGGGAGAACGGAGACCCAGTACTTC. This chain uses TRBV5-1 with TRBJ2-5; 14 bases map to TRBD2. This CDR3 contains 18 residues. V shed 5 bases and J 5 bases; nucleotides not matched to a gene: 14. CDR1 and CDR2 from the germline V gene are SGHRS and YFSETQ.